The 21 T cell receptor beta chains below all came from one sample that was sequenced in a study of blood T cell repertoires in COVID-19. This table comes from immunoSEQ multiplex PCR, and its TCRdb copy is limited to in-frame clones, with some not included. The sample holds hundreds of thousands of clones; around four fifths are singletons and the top ten take about 4%. Sequencing was performed on peripheral blood. The receptors come from a woman in her 50s with active or convalescent COVID-19.

J is TRBJ1-2 and V is TRBV19; maybe TRBD1 (6 bases). This CDR3 has 15 amino acids. The germline V and J ends were trimmed by 3 bases and 2 bases, with 13 bases remaining between them. Looked up from germline, CDR1 is LNHDA and CDR2 is SQIVND (reference sequence). The CDR3: CASSIPGGANYGYTF. CDR3 nucleotides: TGTGCCAGTAGTATCCCGGGGGGGGCGAACTATGGCTACACCTTC.

This clone appeared a single time. V gene TRBV15 combines with J gene TRBJ1-2; D is perhaps TRBD1 (5 bases). Trimming stripped 1 base from V and 4 bases from J, with 10 bases between. The germline V gene has CDR1 LNHNV and CDR2 YYDKDF (reference sequence). The CDR3 extends over 14 amino acids. CDR3 protein: CATSRVGVRYGYTF. CDR3 nucleotide sequence: TGTGCCACCAGCAGAGTAGGGGTGCGCTATGGCTACACCTTC.

This clone was found once. CDR3 loop: CASSVSTLTGGRAVEQFF. The CDR3 nucleotides are TGTGCCAGCAGCGTATCAACTCTAACTGGCGGGAGGGCCGTTGAGCAGTTCTTC. The chain joins TRBV9 to TRBJ2-1, with 9 bases aligning to TRBD2. Germline V gene sequence: CDR1 SGDLS, CDR2 YYNGEE. The junction had 17 bases not matched to a gene; V was cut back by 1 base and J by 9 bases. The CDR3 contains 18 residues.

The chain couples TRBV5-1 to TRBJ2-1, with TRBD2 matching over 8 bases. The V gene end was trimmed by 4 bases and the J gene end by 6 bases; junction bases not matched to a gene: 12. Germline V lookup: CDR1 SGHRS, CDR2 YFSETQ. This CDR3 spans 16 amino acids. The CDR3 DNA reads as TGCGCCAGCAGCCGCCCGGGACTAGTTGTAGGCAATGAGCAGTTCTTC. This encodes CASSRPGLVVGNEQFF.

CDR3 region: CASSPPFRLAGITDTQYF. The CDR3 DNA follows: TGTGCCAGCAGCCCCCCCTTCCGACTAGCGGGAATAACAGATACGCAGTATTTT. The chain is built from TRBV7-9 and TRBJ2-3, with TRBD2 identical over 11 bases. CDR3 length equals 18 residues. Germline CDR1 SEHNR, CDR2 FQNEAQ (reference sequence). Germline trimming cut 5 bases from V and 3 bases from J; bases unmatched to any gene: 13.

This sequence joins TRBV6-6 and TRBJ1-2, with D perhaps TRBD1 (5 bases). V lost 0 bases to trimming and J lost 7 bases, with 12 bases between them. This CDR3 contains 14 residues. Germline lookup yields CDR1 MNHNY and CDR2 SVGAGI (reference sequence). For the CDR3, the DNA is TGTGCCAGCAGTTACTCCGACAGCCTTGTTGGCTACACCTTC. Amino acids: CASSYSDSLVGYTF.

The chain joins TRBV12-3 or TRBV12-4 to TRBJ2-1; D is perhaps TRBD1 (6 bases). V lost 3 bases to trimming and J lost 6 bases, with 9 bases between them. The CDR3 has 13 amino acids. DNA for the CDR3: TGTGCCAGCAGTTTGGACAGCAGCAATGAGCAGTTCTTC. This encodes CASSLDSSNEQFF.

V gene TRBV5-5 combines with J gene TRBJ2-4, with 8 positions matching TRBD2. The J segment lost 0 bases and the V segment lost 2 bases, leaving 1 base of the junction unmatched. CDR1 is SGHKS, CDR2 YYEKEE, per germline (reference sequence). This CDR3 has 15 residues. The CDR3 bases are TGTGCCAGCAGCTTACTAGCGGTAGCCAAAAACATTCAGTACTTC. This codes for CASSLLAVAKNIQYF. The whole variable domain, remainder taken from reference TRBV5-5 and TRBJ2-4, is DAGVTQSPTHLIKTRGQQVTLRCSPISGHKSVSWYQQVLGQGPQFIFQYYEKEERGRGNFPDRFSARQFPNYSSELNVNALLLGDSALYLCASSLLAVAKNIQYFGAGTRLSVL.

V and J are TRBV4-1 and TRBJ2-1; 10 bases line up with TRBD2. The germline V gene has CDR1 MGHRA and CDR2 YSYEKL. J lost 4 bases, V lost 3 bases, and 9 bases had no gene match. This CDR3 is 17 amino acids long. CDR3 DNA: TGCGCCAGCAGCCACTACTGGACTAGCGGACCATACAATGAGCAGTTCTTC. Protein: CASSHYWTSGPYNEQFF.

The chain uses TRBV28 and TRBJ2-7; no definite D call. This CDR3 is built from 16 residues. Germline CDR1 MDHEN, CDR2 SYDVKM. V was shortened by 5 bases and J by 2 bases, with 19 bases between the two germline ends. The DNA for the CDR3 is TGTGCCAGCAGTCCCTTTCGAGGAAGAACCGCCTACGAGCAGTACTTC. This translates into CASSPFRGRTAYEQYF.

This rearrangement joins TRBV9 to TRBJ1-2; a possible D gene is TRBD1 (5 bases). The CDR3 covers 17 residues. From germline, CDR1 is SGDLS and CDR2 YYNGEE. V was clipped by 4 bases and J by 6 bases, with 25 bases between them. CDR3 residues: CASSPDFAGRGFDGYTF. CDR3 DNA: TGTGCCAGCAGCCCGGATTTCGCGGGACGGGGGTTCGATGGCTACACCTTC.

The chain recombines TRBV2 with TRBJ1-4, with TRBD1 as a possible D gene (6 bases). Germline V gives CDR1 SNHLY, CDR2 FYNNEI. The CDR3 covers 14 residues. Trimming shortened V by 2 bases and J by 5 bases, and 9 bases separated the two germline ends. CDR3 loop: CASSEQGINEKLFF. CDR3 nucleotide sequence: TGTGCCAGCAGTGAACAGGGGATCAATGAAAAACTGTTTTTT.

The rearrangement joins TRBV9 to TRBJ1-3; D possibly corresponds to TRBD1 (6 bases). The CDR3 length is 16 residues. Per the germline V gene, CDR1 is SGDLS and CDR2 is YYNGEE. V lost 0 bases and J 2 bases, leaving 12 bases between the germline ends. The CDR3 bases are TGTGCCAGCAGCGTAGCTCCCACAGGGACTGGAAACACCATATATTTT. Translating it yields CASSVAPTGTGNTIYF. Together with reference TRBV9 and TRBJ1-3, the CDR3 gives the full variable domain: DSGVTQTPKHLITATGQRVTLRCSPRSGDLSVYWYQQSLDQGLQFLIQYYNGEERAKGNILERFSAQQFPDLHSELNLSSLELGDSALYFCASSVAPTGTGNTIYFGEGSWLTVV.

This clone came up a few times. The V call is TRBV5-1, the J call TRBJ2-7, with TRBD2 matching 8 bases. This CDR3 is 16 amino acids long. With 3 bases clipped from V and 2 bases from J, the junction kept 10 bases outside the gene matches. Germline CDR1 and CDR2: SGHRS and YFSETQ. CDR3 nucleotides: TGCGCCAGCAGCTCCACTCTACTAGCGGCTACCTACGAGCAGTACTTC. It translates to CASSSTLLAATYEQYF.

The V call is TRBV6-5, the J call TRBJ2-7; 8 bases are a match to TRBD1. J was trimmed by 0 bases and V by 4 bases; bases with no gene match: 5. This CDR3 region has 15 residues. CDR1 is MNHEY and CDR2 is SVGAGI in the germline V gene. In DNA form, the CDR3 reads TGTGCCAGCAGTTTACAGGGGGACACCTCCTACGAGCAGTACTTC. Amino acid sequence: CASSLQGDTSYEQYF.

V and J are TRBV4-1 and TRBJ1-4; 9 bases fit TRBD1. Germline V gene lookup returns CDR1 MGHRA and CDR2 YSYEKL. The CDR3 is made up of 15 amino acids. The J segment lost 6 bases and the V segment lost 3 bases, leaving 5 bases of the junction unmatched. The DNA for the CDR3 is TGCGCCAGCAGCCAGTCCGGGACAGGGTATGAAAAACTGTTTTTT. Its protein is CASSQSGTGYEKLFF.

The genes are TRBV7-3 and TRBJ2-2; D is unresolved. Germline V gene data show CDR1 as SGHTA and CDR2 as FQGTGA. The length of the CDR3 is 12 residues. V dropped 7 bases and J dropped 4 bases, with 7 bases sitting between them. CDR3 in amino acids: CASNPGTGELFF. CDR3 DNA: TGTGCCAGCAACCCCGGCACCGGGGAGCTGTTTTTT.

This clone was recorded many times. The chain carries TRBV3-1 (or the pseudogene TRBV3-2) and TRBJ2-7, with 10 nucleotides matching TRBD1. Germline V CDR1 and CDR2: LGHDT, YNNKEL (reference sequence). The CDR3 runs to 13 residues. J gave up 3 bases and V 11 bases, and 7 bases lay outside the gene matches. CDR3 loop: CAAGGDRGYEQYF. Here the CDR3 DNA reads TGTGCCGCCGGGGGGGACAGGGGCTACGAGCAGTACTTC.

V and J are TRBV29-1 and TRBJ2-7; D is possibly TRBD2 (6 bases). Germline lookup yields CDR1 SQVTM and CDR2 ANQGSEA. CDR3 length: 11 residues. Trimming shortened V by 0 bases and J by 7 bases, and 7 bases separated the two germline ends. The CDR3 loop reads CSVEDRGEQYF. CDR3 DNA sequence: TGCAGCGTTGAAGATCGGGGGGAGCAGTACTTC.

This clone occurred once. The rearrangement uses TRBV7-9 and TRBJ2-3; 9 nucleotides align to TRBD2. V lost 5 bases, J lost 4 bases, and 7 bases stayed unmatched. Germline V gives CDR1 SEHNR, CDR2 FQNEAQ (reference sequence). There are 15 residues in the CDR3. This CDR3 is CASSPAGGGSDTQYF. CDR3 bases: TGTGCCAGCAGCCCTGCGGGAGGGGGCTCAGATACGCAGTATTTT.

The rearrangement uses TRBV5-6 and TRBJ1-4; 8 positions match TRBD1. CDR1 SGHDT and CDR2 YYEEEE come from the germline V gene. The CDR3 runs to 15 residues. Losses at the gene ends were 5 bases for V and 4 bases for J; bases not matched to a gene: 7. The CDR3 loop reads CASRYRGAFNEKLFF. CDR3 DNA sequence: TGTGCCAGCAGATACAGGGGGGCCTTTAATGAAAAACTGTTTTTT.